This is a list of T cell receptor beta chains from one sample in a study of T cells after posttransplantation cyclophosphamide. The protocol was immunoSEQ multiplex PCR, while the TCRdb copy is restricted to in-frame clones and leaves out a portion. This table holds approximately 4,400 clones, 83% found once. This sample comprised CD4+ T cells sorted from blood, obtained 242 days after a stem cell transplant with posttransplant cyclophosphamide. The receptors originated from a young adult male patient who received an allogeneic stem cell transplant from a related donor, was CMV-positive, and had no GVHD. Some T cells may be transferred from the graft donor. Each CDR3 is given without its conserved first and last residue. Only some rows state a clone size, as once, few, many or a class for expanded clones.

v_gene,len,j_gene,abundance,CDR3aa
TRBV7-8,13,TRBJ1-4,.,ASSLAGTGGEKLF
TRBV27,12,TRBJ1-2,once,ASRPTGRFYGYT
TRBV27,12,TRBJ1-2,.,ASSAAGANYGYT
TRBV28,15,TRBJ2-5,.,ASKRGTGGITEETQY
TRBV5-1,14,TRBJ1-2,once,ASSITTGLVNYGYT
TRBV5-3,12,TRBJ2-7,.,ARRVQGAAYEQY
TRBV28,13,TRBJ2-3,.,ASTSGAAATDTQY
TRBV2,14,TRBJ2-2,.,ASSRTSGGANGELF
TRBV7-2,12,TRBJ2-7,.,ASSPSGRIYEQY
TRBV2,14,TRBJ1-3,.,ASSGAQLSSGNTIY
TRBV28,8,TRBJ1-4,.,ASGVEKLF
TRBV6-5,13,TRBJ1-2,.,ASSYLDRPNYGYT
TRBV29-1,10,TRBJ1-1,once,SVGQMNTEAF
TRBV11-1,13,TRBJ2-1,.,ASSHRYGTDNEQF
TRBV10-3,12,TRBJ2-1,.,AISSSGTYNEQF